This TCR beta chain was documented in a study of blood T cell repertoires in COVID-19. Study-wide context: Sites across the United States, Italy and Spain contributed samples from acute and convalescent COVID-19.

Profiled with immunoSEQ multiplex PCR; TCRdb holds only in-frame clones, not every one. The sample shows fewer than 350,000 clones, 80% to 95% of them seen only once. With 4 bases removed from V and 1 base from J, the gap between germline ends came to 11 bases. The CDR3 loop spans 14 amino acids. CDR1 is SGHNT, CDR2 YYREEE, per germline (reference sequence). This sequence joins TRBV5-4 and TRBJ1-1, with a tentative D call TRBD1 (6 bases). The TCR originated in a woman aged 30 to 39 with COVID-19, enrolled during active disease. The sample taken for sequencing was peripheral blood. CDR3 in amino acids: CASSPGTRNTEAFF. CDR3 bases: TGTGCCAGCAGCCCAGGGACACGGAACACTGAAGCTTTCTTT. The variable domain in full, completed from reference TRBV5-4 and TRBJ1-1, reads ETGVTQSPTHLIKTRGQQVTLRCSSQSGHNTVSWYQQALGQGPQFIFQYYREEENGRGNFPPRFSGLQFPNYSSELNVNALELDDSALYLCASSPGTRNTEAFFGQGTRLTVV.